There are a few counts of the clone carrying this T cell receptor beta chain. The antigen is undetermined. Since all of the isolated RNA was reverse transcribed, expressed TCRB transcripts were what got sequenced. The data were produced by immunoSEQ multiplex PCR, yet TCRdb's version contains in-frame clones alone and is incomplete. The sample holds 640,000 or so clones, about an eighth seen once. This entry comes from a study of beta chain features in type 1 diabetes. The study's findings and limits: All four CD4+ subsets from Type 1 diabetes patients carried moderately but significantly shorter TCRB CDR3s. PCR might preferentially amplify shorter templates, equally in patients and controls. In type 1 diabetes patients, VDJ junctions had fewer insertions; deletions at these junctions were more frequent.

The CDR3 runs 13 residues. CDR1 and CDR2 (germline): MNHEY, SMNVEV (reference sequence). The V gene lost 5 bases and the J gene lost 5 bases, with 11 bases spanning the gap. Sequenced sample: naive CD4+ T cells from blood. The TCR comes from a man aged 18-30 years with type 1 diabetes. The chain joins TRBV27 to TRBJ2-3; D uncertain. The DNA of the CDR3 is TGTGCCAGCAGTCCGACCGCTATAGATACGCAGTATTTT. The encoded protein is CASSPTAIDTQYF.